This T cell receptor (beta chain) was identified during a study of control samples from healthy donors and cancer patients. Data came from immunoSEQ multiplex PCR; TCRdb stores just in-frame clones and leaves some out. The table shows about 150,000 clones, with roughly nine tenths occurring only once. There are 14 residues in the CDR3. Germline CDR1 and CDR2: SGHDN and FVKESK. Trimming cost V 4 bases and J 4 bases, with 13 bases left between them. This receptor was identified in a woman aged 30 to 39 in good health. The chain joins TRBV14 to TRBJ1-2; D not resolved. The sample consisted of blood. The CDR3 region has the DNA TGTGCCAGCAGCCCCCGGCGGGGAGGCTATGGCTACACCTTC. Its protein is CASSPRRGGYGYTF.